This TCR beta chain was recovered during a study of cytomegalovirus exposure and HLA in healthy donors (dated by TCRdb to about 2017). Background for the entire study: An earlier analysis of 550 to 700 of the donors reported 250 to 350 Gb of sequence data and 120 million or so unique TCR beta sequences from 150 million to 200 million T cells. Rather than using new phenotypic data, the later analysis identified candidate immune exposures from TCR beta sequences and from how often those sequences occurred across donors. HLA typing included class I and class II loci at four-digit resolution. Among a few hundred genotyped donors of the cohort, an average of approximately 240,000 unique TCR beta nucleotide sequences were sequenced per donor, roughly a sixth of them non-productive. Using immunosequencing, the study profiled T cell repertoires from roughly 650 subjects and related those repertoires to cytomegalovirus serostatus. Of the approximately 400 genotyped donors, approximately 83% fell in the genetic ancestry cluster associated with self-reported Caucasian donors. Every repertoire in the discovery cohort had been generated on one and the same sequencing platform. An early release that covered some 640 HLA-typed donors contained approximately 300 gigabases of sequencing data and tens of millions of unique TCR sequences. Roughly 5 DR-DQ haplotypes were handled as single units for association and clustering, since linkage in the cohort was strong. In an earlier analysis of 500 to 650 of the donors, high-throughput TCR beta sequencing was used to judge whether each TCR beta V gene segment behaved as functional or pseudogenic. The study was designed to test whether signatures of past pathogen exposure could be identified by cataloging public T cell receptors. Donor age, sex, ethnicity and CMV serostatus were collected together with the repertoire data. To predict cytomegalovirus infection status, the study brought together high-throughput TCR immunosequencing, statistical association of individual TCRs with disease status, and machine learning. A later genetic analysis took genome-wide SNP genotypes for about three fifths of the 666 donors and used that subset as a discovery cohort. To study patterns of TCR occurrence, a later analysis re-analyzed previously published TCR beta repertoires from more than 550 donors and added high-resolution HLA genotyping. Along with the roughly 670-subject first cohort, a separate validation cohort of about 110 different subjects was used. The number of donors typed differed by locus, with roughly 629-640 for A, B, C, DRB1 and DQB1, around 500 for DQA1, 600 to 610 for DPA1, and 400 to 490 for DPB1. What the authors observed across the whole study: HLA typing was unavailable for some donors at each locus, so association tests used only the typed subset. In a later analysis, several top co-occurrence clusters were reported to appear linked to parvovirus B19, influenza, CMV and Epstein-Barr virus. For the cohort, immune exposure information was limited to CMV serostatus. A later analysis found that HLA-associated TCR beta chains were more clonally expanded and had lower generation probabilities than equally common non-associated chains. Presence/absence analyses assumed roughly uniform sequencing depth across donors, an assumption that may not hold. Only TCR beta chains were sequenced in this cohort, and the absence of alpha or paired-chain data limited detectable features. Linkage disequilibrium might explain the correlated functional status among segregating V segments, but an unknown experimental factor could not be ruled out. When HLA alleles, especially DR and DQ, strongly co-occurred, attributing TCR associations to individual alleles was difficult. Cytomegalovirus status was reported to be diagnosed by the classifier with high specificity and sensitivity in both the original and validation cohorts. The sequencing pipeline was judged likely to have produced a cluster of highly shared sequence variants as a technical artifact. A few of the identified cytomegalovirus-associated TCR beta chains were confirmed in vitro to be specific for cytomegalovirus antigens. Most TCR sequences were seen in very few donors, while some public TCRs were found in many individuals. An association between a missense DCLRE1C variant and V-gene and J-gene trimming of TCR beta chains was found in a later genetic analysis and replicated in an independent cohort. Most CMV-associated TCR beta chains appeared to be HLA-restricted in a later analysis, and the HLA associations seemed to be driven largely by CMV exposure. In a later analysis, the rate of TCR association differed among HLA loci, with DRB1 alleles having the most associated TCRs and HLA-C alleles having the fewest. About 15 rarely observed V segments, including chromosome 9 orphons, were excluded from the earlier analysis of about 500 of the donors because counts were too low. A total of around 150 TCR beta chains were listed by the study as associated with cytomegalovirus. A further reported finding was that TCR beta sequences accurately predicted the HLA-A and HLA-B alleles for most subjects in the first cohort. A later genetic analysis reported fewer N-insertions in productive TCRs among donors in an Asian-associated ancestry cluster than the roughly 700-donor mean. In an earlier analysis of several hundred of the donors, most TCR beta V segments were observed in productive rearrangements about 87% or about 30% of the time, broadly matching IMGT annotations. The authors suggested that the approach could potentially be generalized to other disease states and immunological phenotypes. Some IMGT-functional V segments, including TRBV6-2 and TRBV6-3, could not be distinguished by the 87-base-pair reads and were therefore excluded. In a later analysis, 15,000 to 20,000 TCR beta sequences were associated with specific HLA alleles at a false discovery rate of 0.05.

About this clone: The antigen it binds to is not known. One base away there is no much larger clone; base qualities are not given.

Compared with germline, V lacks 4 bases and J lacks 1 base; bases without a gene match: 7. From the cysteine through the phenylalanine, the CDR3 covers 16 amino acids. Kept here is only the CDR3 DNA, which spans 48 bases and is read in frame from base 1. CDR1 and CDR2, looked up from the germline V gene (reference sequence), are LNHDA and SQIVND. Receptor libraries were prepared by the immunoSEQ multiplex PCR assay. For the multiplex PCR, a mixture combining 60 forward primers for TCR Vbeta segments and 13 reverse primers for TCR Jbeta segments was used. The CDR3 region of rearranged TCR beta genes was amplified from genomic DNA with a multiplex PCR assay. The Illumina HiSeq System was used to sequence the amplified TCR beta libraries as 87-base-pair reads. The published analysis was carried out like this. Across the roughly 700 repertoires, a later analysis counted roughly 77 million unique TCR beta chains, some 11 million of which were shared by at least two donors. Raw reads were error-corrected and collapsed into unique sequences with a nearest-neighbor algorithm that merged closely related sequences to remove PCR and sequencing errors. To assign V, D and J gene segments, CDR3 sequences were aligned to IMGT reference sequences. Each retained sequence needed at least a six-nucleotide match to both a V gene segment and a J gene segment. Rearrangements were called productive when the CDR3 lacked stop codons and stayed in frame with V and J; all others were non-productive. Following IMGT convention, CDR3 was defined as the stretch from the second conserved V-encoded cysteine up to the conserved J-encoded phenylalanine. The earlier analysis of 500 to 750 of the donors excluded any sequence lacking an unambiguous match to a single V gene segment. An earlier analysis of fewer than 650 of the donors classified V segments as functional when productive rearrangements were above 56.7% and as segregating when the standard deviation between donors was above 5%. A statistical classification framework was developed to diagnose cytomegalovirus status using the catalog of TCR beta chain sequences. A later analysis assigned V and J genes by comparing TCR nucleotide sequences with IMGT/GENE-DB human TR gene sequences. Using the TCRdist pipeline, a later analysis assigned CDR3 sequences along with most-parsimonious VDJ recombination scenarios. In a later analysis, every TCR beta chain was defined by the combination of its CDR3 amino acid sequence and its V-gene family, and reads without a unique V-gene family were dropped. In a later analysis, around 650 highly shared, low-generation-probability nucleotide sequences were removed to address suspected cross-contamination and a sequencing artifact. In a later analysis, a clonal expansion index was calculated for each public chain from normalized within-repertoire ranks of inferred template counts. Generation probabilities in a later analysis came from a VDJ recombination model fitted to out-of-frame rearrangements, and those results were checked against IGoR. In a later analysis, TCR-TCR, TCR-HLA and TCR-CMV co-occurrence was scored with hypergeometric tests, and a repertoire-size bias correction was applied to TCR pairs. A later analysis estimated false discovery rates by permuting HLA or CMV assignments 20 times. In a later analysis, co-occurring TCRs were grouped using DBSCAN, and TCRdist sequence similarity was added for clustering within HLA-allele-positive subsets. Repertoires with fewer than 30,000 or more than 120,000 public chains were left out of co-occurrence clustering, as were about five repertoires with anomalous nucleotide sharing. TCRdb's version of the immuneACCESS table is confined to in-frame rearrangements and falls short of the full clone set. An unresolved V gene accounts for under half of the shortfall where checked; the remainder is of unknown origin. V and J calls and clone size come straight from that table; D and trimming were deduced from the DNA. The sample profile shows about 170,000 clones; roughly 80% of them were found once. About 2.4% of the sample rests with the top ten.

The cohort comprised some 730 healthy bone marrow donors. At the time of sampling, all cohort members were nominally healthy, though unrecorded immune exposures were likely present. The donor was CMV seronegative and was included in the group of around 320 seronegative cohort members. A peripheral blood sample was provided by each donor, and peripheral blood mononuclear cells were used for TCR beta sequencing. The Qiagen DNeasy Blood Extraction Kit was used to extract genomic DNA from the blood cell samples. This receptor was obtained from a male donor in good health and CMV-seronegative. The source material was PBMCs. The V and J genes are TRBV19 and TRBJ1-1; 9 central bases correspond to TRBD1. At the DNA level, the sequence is TGTGCCAGTAGTAAGAGACAGGGGGATGGGAACACTGAAGCTTTCTTT. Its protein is CASSKRQGDGNTEAFF.